Detailed here is one T cell receptor (beta chain). Its antigen is not yet known. Qualities for individual bases were not recorded, and no much larger clone is one base off. V is cut by 3 bases and J by 5 bases, and the space between the germline ends is 14 bases. Based on the germline V gene, the CDR1 and CDR2 sequences are SGHVS and FQNEAQ. Taken from cysteine to phenylalanine, the CDR3 has 14 residues. Only the CDR3 portion is preserved as DNA: 42 bases, with reading frame beginning at the first base. In the multiplex PCR, 52 forward TRBV primers and 13 reverse TRBJ primers were used, and assay-based and computational corrections were applied for amplification bias. Within the immunoSEQ assay, multiplex PCR amplified rearranged TRB loci from genomic DNA. An Illumina HiSeq platform was used to sequence the TRB amplicons. The source study handled its data this way. Custom algorithms error-filtered the raw sequences and aligned them to reference gene sequences, after which the immunoSEQ online tools were used for analysis. Frequencies of productive and nonproductive TRB rearrangements were assessed among unique sequences as well as among total sequences. The likelihood of self-reactivity was estimated by examining two features, hydrophobicity and amino acid composition, of TRB CDR3 positions 6 and 7. Prism software was used to run t tests, Mann-Whitney tests or two-way ANOVA for comparisons between groups. TCRdb obtained this table from immuneACCESS and retained in-frame rearrangements with V and J assigned. These tables miss some clones; where compared with another copy, unresolved V genes account for less than half of the shortfall, and the remainder is unexplained. That table gives V, J and clone size, and the DNA gave D and trimming. The sample profile shows approximately 29,000 clones; over 85% of them were found once. The ten most abundant clones make up about 0.96% of the sample.

The data belong to a study of regulatory T cells (dated by TCRdb to between 2018 and 2020). In terms of the full investigation: Between CD3G-deficient patients and healthy controls, the study compared T-cell receptor beta repertoires in sorted regulatory T cells, conventional CD4+ T cells and CD8+ T cells. The investigation overall reported the following: Repertoires from patients had restricted unique TRB V-J pairs and skewed V and J gene usage, with the strongest effect in regulatory T cells. Enrichment for hydrophobic residues at CDR3 positions 6 and 7 was found in conventional CD4+ T cells from CD3G-deficient patients, suggesting more self-reactive specificities.

Evidence of autoimmunity was present in all CD3G-deficient patients, and the autoimmunity was more severe in two of the patients. At testing, patients were between 2 and 39 years old and showed lower naive and higher memory CD4+ and CD8+ T-cell proportions. CD4+ cells were FACS-sorted into CD25-high CD127-low regulatory T cells and CD25-low CD127-high conventional CD4+ T cells. The patient group comprised about six individuals with CD3G deficiency. An international network of physicians spanning the United States, Europe and Asia provided the patient samples and clinical data. Peripheral blood mononuclear cells were isolated by Ficoll density separation.

This clonotype was sampled from a child aged 2-15 years with CD3G deficiency. Sequenced: conventional CD4+ T cells sorted from blood. The chain is assembled from TRBV7-8 and TRBJ2-7, and TRBD1 may be the D gene, going by 6 matching bases. CDR3 reads: CASSFGDILDEQYF. DNA sequence: TGTGCCAGCAGCTTCGGGGACATCTTGGACGAGCAGTACTTC.